This entry lists 32 T cell receptor beta chains sequenced from one sample in a study of blood T cell repertoires in COVID-19. TCRdb's table, derived via immunoSEQ multiplex PCR, lists solely in-frame clones and lacks some. The sample yields about 220,000 clones, 70% to 85% seen once. Sequencing input: PBMCs or T cells enriched from blood (not recorded which). All receptors come from a woman aged 55 to 70 who had recovered from COVID-19.

This chain uses TRBV7-6 with TRBJ1-1, with 12 bases matching TRBD1. Trimming cost V 4 bases and J 6 bases; bases outside gene matches: 6. The CDR3 is 15 amino acids. CDR1 SGHVS and CDR2 FNYEAQ come from the germline V gene. The CDR3 DNA is TGTGCCAGCAGCTCGGGGACAGGGGGCGCCTCTGAAGCTTTCTTT. This translates into CASSSGTGGASEAFF.

This clone has a single count. The chain employs TRBV5-6 and TRBJ1-3; a weak D match, TRBD1 (5 bases). Germline CDR1 and CDR2: SGHDT and YYEEEE. The V gene lost 3 bases and the J gene lost 2 bases, with 12 bases spanning the gap. The CDR3 extends over 15 amino acids. This CDR3 is CASSSPGKTGNTIYF. CDR3 sequence (DNA): TGTGCCAGCAGCTCCCCAGGGAAGACTGGAAACACCATATATTTT.

V and J are TRBV5-6 and TRBJ2-3; TRBD2 agrees at 10 bases. The trim removed 3 bases at V and 0 bases at J, leaving 7 bases unmatched. The CDR3 spans 17 residues. Germline V lookup: CDR1 SGHDT, CDR2 YYEEEE. This chain's CDR3 is CASSSTSGIPSTDTQYF. CDR3 DNA sequence: TGTGCCAGCAGCTCAACTAGCGGGATCCCTAGCACAGATACGCAGTATTTT.

The chain has TRBV11-2 and TRBJ1-2; the match to TRBD1 covers 12 bases. The germline V gene has CDR1 SGHAT and CDR2 FQNNGV. CDR3 length: 14 residues. The junction had 4 bases not matched to a gene; V was cut back by 1 base and J by 10 bases. CDR3 DNA: TGTGCCAGCAGCTTAGTCGGGACAGGGGGCCACTACACCTTC. This gives the protein CASSLVGTGGHYTF.

V gene TRBV30 combines with J gene TRBJ1-1; 10 bases map to TRBD1. V was pared by 0 bases and J by 6 bases, with 7 bases of the junction left unmatched. The CDR3 extends over 15 amino acids. CDR1 GTSNPN and CDR2 SVGIG come from the germline V gene (reference sequence). Here the CDR3 reads CAWSVSGQGRSEAFF. CDR3 in DNA: TGTGCCTGGAGTGTATCGGGACAGGGGAGATCTGAAGCTTTCTTT.

The chain combines TRBV6-5 with TRBJ1-2, with a weak D call TRBD1 (6 bases). Germline CDR1 is MNHEY and CDR2 is SVGAGI. This CDR3 comprises 14 residues. V dropped 5 bases and J dropped 2 bases, with 12 bases sitting between them. CDR3 residues: CASSPGRGNYGYTF. CDR3 DNA: TGTGCCAGCAGTCCCGGCAGGGGAAACTATGGCTACACCTTC.

The genes are TRBV11-1 and TRBJ2-5; the match to TRBD1 covers 7 bases. CDR1 is SGHAT and CDR2 is FQDESV in the germline V gene (reference sequence). J lost 1 base, V lost 5 bases, and 4 bases had no gene match. This CDR3 contains 14 residues. The CDR3 region has the DNA TGTGCCAGCAGCCGTCGGGACAGCCAAGAGACCCAGTACTTC. Translated: CASSRRDSQETQYF.

CDR3 amino acids: CASTLEGSNTEAFF. DNA for the CDR3: TGTGCCAGCACCTTGGAGGGGAGCAACACTGAAGCTTTCTTT. The chain is built from TRBV6-5 and TRBJ1-1; maybe TRBD1 (5 bases). The ends were cut back, 7 bases at V and 2 bases at J, with 14 bases in the middle. Germline V CDR1 and CDR2: MNHEY, SVGAGI. CDR3 length: 14 amino acids.

This chain connects TRBV10-3 to TRBJ2-1; 7 bases line up with TRBD1. Germline V gene data show CDR1 as ENHRY and CDR2 as SYGVKD. The CDR3 spans 16 residues. V trimming: 6 bases; J trimming: 5 bases; junction bases outside the gene matches: 13. Here the CDR3 DNA reads TGTGCCATCAGGACAAATGGTGGACAGGCGAACAATGAGCAGTTCTTC. It translates to CAIRTNGGQANNEQFF.

This chain connects TRBV9 to TRBJ2-2, with no clear D. The V end lost 4 bases, the J end lost 6 bases, and 7 bases lay between the germline ends. This CDR3 spans 12 amino acids. CDR1 and CDR2 from the germline V gene are SGDLS and YYNGEE. CDR3 in amino acids: CASSPQSGELFF. The CDR3 DNA follows: TGTGCCAGCAGCCCCCAGTCCGGGGAGCTGTTTTTT. The full variable domain, with the rest looked up from reference TRBV9 and TRBJ2-2, is DSGVTQTPKHLITATGQRVTLRCSPRSGDLSVYWYQQSLDQGLQFLIQYYNGEERAKGNILERFSAQQFPDLHSELNLSSLELGDSALYFCASSPQSGELFFGEGSRLTVL.

In this sample, this clone turned up a few times. CDR3 in amino acids: CASSVGPSGVSYEQYF. In nucleotides, the CDR3 is TGTGCCAGCAGCGTAGGCCCTAGCGGGGTATCCTACGAGCAGTACTTC. V and J are TRBV9 and TRBJ2-7, with TRBD2 identical over 9 bases. This CDR3 has 16 amino acids. The V gene end was trimmed by 0 bases and the J gene end by 1 base; junction bases not matched to a gene: 5. CDR1 and CDR2 (germline): SGDLS, YYNGEE. Full variable domain (rest looked up from reference TRBV9 and TRBJ2-7): DSGVTQTPKHLITATGQRVTLRCSPRSGDLSVYWYQQSLDQGLQFLIQYYNGEERAKGNILERFSAQQFPDLHSELNLSSLELGDSALYFCASSVGPSGVSYEQYFGPGTRLTVT.

The chain links TRBV3-1 (or the pseudogene TRBV3-2) to TRBJ2-7, with D possibly being TRBD2 (6 bases). Trimming shortened V by 1 base and J by 3 bases, and 13 bases separated the two germline ends. The germline V gene has CDR1 LGHDT and CDR2 YNNKEL (reference sequence). This CDR3 contains 15 residues. CDR3 sequence reads: CASSQAPGTHYEQYF. CDR3 bases: TGTGCCAGCAGCCAAGCCCCCGGGACTCACTACGAGCAGTACTTC.

The gene calls are TRBV5-1 and TRBJ2-2; 9 bases align to TRBD1. V shed 3 bases, J shed 1 base, and the junction held 1 base outside the gene matches. Germline V lookup: CDR1 SGHRS, CDR2 YFSETQ. This CDR3 has 15 residues. The CDR3 DNA reads as TGCGCCAGCAGCTGGGACAGGGAGAACACCGGGGAGCTGTTTTTT. It yields the protein CASSWDRENTGELFF.

The table lists this clone with a few counts. The chain joins TRBV19 to TRBJ2-7, with TRBD1 matching over 7 bases. V gave up 1 base and J gave up 6 bases; unmatched junction bases: 3. CDR1 is LNHDA and CDR2 is SQIVND in the germline V gene (reference sequence). The CDR3 extends over 13 amino acids. CDR3 nucleotide sequence: TGTGCCAGTAGTATAGTAGGGGGCCTCGAGCAGTACTTC. Its protein product is CASSIVGGLEQYF. The variable domain in full, with the rest retrieved from reference TRBV19 and TRBJ2-7, is DGGITQSPKYLFRKEGQNVTLSCEQNLNHDAMYWYRQDPGQGLRLIYYSQIVNDFQKGDIAEGYSVSREKKESFPLTVTSAQKNPTAFYLCASSIVGGLEQYFGPGTRLTVT.

The V gene is TRBV2, the J gene TRBJ2-7; TRBD2 agrees at 11 bases. Germline CDR1 reads SNHLY; CDR2 reads FYNNEI. The CDR3 is 14 residues long. The V gene end was trimmed by 6 bases and the J gene end by 5 bases; junction bases not matched to a gene: 6. This chain's CDR3 is CASSLRLAGNEQYF. CDR3 bases: TGTGCCAGCAGCTTACGACTAGCGGGAAACGAGCAGTACTTC.

The chain has TRBV12-3 or TRBV12-4 and TRBJ1-2; D perhaps matches TRBD1 (5 bases). There are 12 residues in the CDR3. V lost 4 bases, J lost 8 bases, and 11 bases lay in between. DNA for the CDR3: TGTGCCAGCAGTTCGCGGGGGGTAGGCTACACCTTC. Its protein is CASSSRGVGYTF.

This chain links TRBV7-3 with TRBJ2-1; 14 bases match TRBD2. CDR3 size: 18 residues. V lost 5 bases, J lost 7 bases, and 13 bases stayed unmatched. Germline V gene sequence: CDR1 SGHTA, CDR2 FQGTGA. CDR3 bases: TGTGCCAGCAGCCCCTCCCCTCTGACTAGCGGGGGGGCTAATGAGCAGTTCTTC. Protein product: CASSPSPLTSGGANEQFF.

The chain employs TRBV2 and TRBJ1-4, with 7 bases fitting TRBD1. V shed 6 bases and J 8 bases; nucleotides not matched to a gene: 9. Germline assignment: CDR1 SNHLY and CDR2 FYNNEI. The CDR3 spans 14 residues. As DNA, the CDR3 is TGTGCCAGCAGGGAACAGGGGATTGAAGAAAAACTGTTTTTT. Translation: CASREQGIEEKLFF.

Note on this clone: At one end the junction does not follow the germline gene, possibly because of a read error. The CDR3: CSVATGGLGDF. DNA of the CDR3: TGCAGCGTAGCTACAGGGGGCCTAGGGGATTTT. The V and J genes are TRBV29-1 and TRBJ2-3; TRBD1 matches 9 bases. Looked up from germline, CDR1 is SQVTM and CDR2 is ANQGSEA. There are 11 residues in the CDR3.

The chain uses TRBV19 and TRBJ2-7; 11 nucleotides match TRBD2. The length of the CDR3 is 17 residues. The trim removed 6 bases at V and 8 bases at J, leaving 18 bases unmatched. The germline V gene has CDR1 LNHDA and CDR2 SQIVND (reference sequence). CDR3 loop: CASSGSDRGSGRAQQYF. In DNA, the CDR3 is TGTGCCAGTAGCGGAAGTGATCGGGGTAGCGGGAGGGCCCAGCAGTACTTC. The full variable domain, in which reference TRBV19 and TRBJ2-7 provide the parts outside the CDR3, is DGGITQSPKYLFRKEGQNVTLSCEQNLNHDAMYWYRQDPGQGLRLIYYSQIVNDFQKGDIAEGYSVSREKKESFPLTVTSAQKNPTAFYLCASSGSDRGSGRAQQYFGPGTRLTVT.

This sequence joins TRBV5-1 and TRBJ2-2; the match to TRBD2 covers 8 bases. V gave up 1 base and J gave up 8 bases; unmatched junction bases: 4. The germline gives CDR1 SGHRS, CDR2 YFSETQ. The CDR3 spans 14 residues. The CDR3 sequence: CASSLREGSGELFF. For the CDR3, the DNA is TGCGCCAGCAGCTTGCGGGAGGGCTCGGGGGAGCTGTTTTTT. The whole variable domain, filled in from reference TRBV5-1 and TRBJ2-2, reads KAGVTQTPRYLIKTRGQQVTLSCSPISGHRSVSWYQQTPGQGLQFLFEYFSETQRNKGNFPGRFSGRQFSNSRSEMNVSTLELGDSALYLCASSLREGSGELFFGEGSRLTVL.

As to this clone: Germline and junction disagree at one end, which may indicate a read error. V usage is TRBV10-1 and J usage is TRBJ2-1; TRBD1 matches at 8 bases. Germline V CDR1 and CDR2: WNHNN, SYGVQD (reference sequence). This CDR3 region has 16 residues. The chain's CDR3 is CASSKSVTGASNEQFF. As DNA, the CDR3 is TGCGCCAGCAGTAAGTCAGTGACAGGGGCGAGCAATGAGCAGTTCTTC.

The V and J genes are TRBV6-4 and TRBJ1-1; 9 nucleotides match TRBD1. This CDR3 contains 14 residues. CDR1 and CDR2 from the germline V gene are MRHNA and SNTAGT. V shed 5 bases and J 6 bases; nucleotides not matched to a gene: 7. This CDR3 is CASSRQGGEPEAFF. The DNA for the CDR3 is TGTGCCAGCAGTAGACAGGGGGGAGAACCTGAAGCTTTCTTT.

This clone was seen a handful of times. The rearrangement links TRBV6-2 or TRBV6-3 to TRBJ2-1, with D perhaps matching TRBD2 (5 bases). The V and J ends lost 2 bases and 7 bases respectively, with 12 bases between them. The length of the CDR3 is 14 residues. Germline V gene sequence: CDR1 MNHEY, CDR2 SVGEGT. The CDR3 DNA reads as TGTGCCAGCAGTTACGCAAATAGAGGGAATGAGCAGTTCTTC. This translates into CASSYANRGNEQFF.

The gene calls are TRBV7-8 and TRBJ2-2; 13 nucleotides align to TRBD2. The CDR3 covers 17 residues. V lost 1 base and J lost 7; bases outside the gene matches: 6. Germline V gene lookup returns CDR1 SGHVS and CDR2 FQNEAQ. The CDR3 here is CASSLVLTSGGGGELFF. CDR3 in DNA: TGTGCCAGCAGCTTAGTTCTCACTAGCGGGGGGGGCGGGGAGCTGTTTTTT.

V and J are TRBV19 and TRBJ2-1, with 12 bases fitting TRBD2. J gave up 11 bases and V 7 bases, and 9 bases lay outside the gene matches. CDR3 length equals 14 residues. Germline V lookup: CDR1 LNHDA, CDR2 SQIVND (reference sequence). Written as DNA, the CDR3 is TGTGCCAGTAAGACCGGGACTAGCGGGTTCCAGCAGTTCTTC. Encoded protein: CASKTGTSGFQQFF.

This rearrangement joins TRBV20-1 to TRBJ1-2; 12 bases map to TRBD1. This CDR3 has 14 amino acids. The trim removed 3 bases at V and 8 bases at J, leaving 7 bases unmatched. Germline V gene data show CDR1 as DFQATT and CDR2 as SNEGSKA (reference sequence). The CDR3 DNA reads TGCAGTGCTAGTCTGGGACAGGGGGCTTGGGGCTACACCTTC. This gives the protein CSASLGQGAWGYTF.

In this sample, this clone turned up many times. The V call is TRBV7-9, the J call TRBJ2-3, with D perhaps TRBD2 (5 bases). The ends were cut back, 1 base at V and 1 base at J, with 9 bases in the middle. CDR3 size: 15 residues. The V gene's germline CDR1 is SEHNR and CDR2 FQNEAQ (reference sequence). CDR3 coding DNA: TGTGCCAGCAGCTTAGGCGGGTCTGGCACAGATACGCAGTATTTT. Protein product: CASSLGGSGTDTQYF.

The chain has TRBV30 and TRBJ1-1, with a possible D match to TRBD1 (5 bases). This CDR3 has 13 residues. The germline V and J ends were trimmed by 3 bases and 7 bases, with 15 bases remaining between them. Germline V gene lookup returns CDR1 GTSNPN and CDR2 SVGIG (reference sequence). The CDR3 nucleotides read TGTGCCTGGAGATCGCTTCAGACAGTTGAAGCTTTCTTT. This sequence encodes CAWRSLQTVEAFF.

The rearrangement links TRBV6-6 to TRBJ1-2; possibly TRBD1 for D (6 bases). This CDR3 region has 14 residues. Trimming cost V 0 bases and J 6 bases, with 11 bases left between them. From germline, CDR1 is MNHNY and CDR2 SVGAGI (reference sequence). CDR3 DNA sequence: TGTGCCAGCAGTTACTCTGGGCAGGGGAATGGCTACACCTTC. It yields the protein CASSYSGQGNGYTF.

This chain connects TRBV6-1 to TRBJ2-7; D is undetermined. In germline, CDR1 is MNHNS, CDR2 SASEGT. This CDR3 is built from 15 residues. V was clipped by 2 bases and J by 3 bases, with 14 bases between them. The CDR3 reads CASSELSLRFYEQYF. The CDR3 DNA reads as TGTGCCAGCAGTGAACTATCTTTACGGTTCTACGAGCAGTACTTC.

The genes are TRBV5-4 and TRBJ1-4; TRBD1 matches 7 bases. The CDR3 runs 14 residues. Looked up from germline, CDR1 is SGHNT and CDR2 is YYREEE (reference sequence). V shed 2 bases and J 3 bases; nucleotides not matched to a gene: 1. CDR3 sequence reads: CASSLDRANEKLFF. The CDR3 region has the DNA TGTGCCAGCAGCTTAGACAGGGCTAATGAAAAACTGTTTTTT.